This TCR beta chain derives from a study of T cells in tuberculosis. Study-level background: The T cells targeted glucose monomycolate, a mycobacterial lipid, via CD1B.

Trimming cost V 5 bases and J 3 bases, with 5 bases left between them. CDR3 length: 11 amino acids. Germline V gene data show CDR1 as ENHRY and CDR2 as SYGVKD. Latent tuberculosis screening used tuberculin skin test and IGRA at entry. Unsorted cryopreserved PBMC were sequenced, averaging about 92,000 T cells per clinical donor. The data were produced by immunoSEQ multiplex PCR, yet TCRdb's version contains in-frame clones alone and is incomplete. The sample holds over 35,000 clones, 95% seen once. Sequencing was performed on PBMCs. V usage is TRBV10-3 and J usage is TRBJ2-7; D ambiguous. The TCR originated in a donor under 30 with latent tuberculosis or without tuberculosis infection. CDR3 in DNA: TGTGCCATCAGTCAAAACTACGAGCAGTACTTC. It encodes CAISQNYEQYF.